The 22 T cell receptor beta chains presented below share a single source sample, sequenced in a study of blood T cell repertoires in COVID-19. Here immunoSEQ multiplex PCR was the method, and the copy in TCRdb shows in-frame clones only, minus some. The sample records around 270,000 clones, 65% to 85% being singletons. The sequenced material came from peripheral blood. Receptor source: a woman aged 40 to 50 who had recovered from COVID-19.

This clone was seen a handful of times. The chain is built from TRBV27 and TRBJ2-2; the match to TRBD1 covers 10 bases. CDR1 and CDR2 (germline): MNHEY, SMNVEV (reference sequence). V shed 4 bases and J 3 bases; nucleotides not matched to a gene: 2. The CDR3 has 15 amino acids. CDR3 coding DNA: TGTGCCAGCAGTTACGGGACAGGGGACACCGGGGAGCTGTTTTTT. It yields the protein CASSYGTGDTGELFF.

V is TRBV9 and J is TRBJ1-6; D call uncertain. Germline V gene data show CDR1 as SGDLS and CDR2 as YYNGEE. CDR3 size: 12 residues. V gave up 0 bases and J gave up 13 bases, with 8 bases separating them. CDR3 amino acids: CASSVEVGPLHF. The CDR3 DNA reads TGTGCCAGCAGCGTAGAAGTGGGCCCCCTCCACTTT.

The CDR3, as DNA: TGTGCCAGCAGTCTTCAGGTTACTTCACCCCTCCACTTT. Protein product: CASSLQVTSPLHF. J is TRBJ1-6 and V is TRBV28; D gene uncertain. Germline values: CDR1 MDHEN, CDR2 SYDVKM. V was clipped by 5 bases and J by 9 bases, with 11 bases between them. The CDR3 spans 13 residues. The full variable domain, rest sourced from reference TRBV28 and TRBJ1-6, is DVKVTQSSRYLVKRTGEKVFLECVQDMDHENMFWYRQDPGLGLRLIYFSYDVKMKEKGDIPEGYSVSREKKERFSLILESASTNQTSMYLCASSLQVTSPLHFGNGTRLTVT.

This chain uses TRBV2 with TRBJ2-7, with D perhaps TRBD1 (5 bases). This CDR3 has 14 residues. Trimming stripped 0 bases from V and 3 bases from J, with 9 bases between. Germline V gene data show CDR1 as SNHLY and CDR2 as FYNNEI. DNA for the CDR3: TGTGCCAGCAGTGAAGCAGGGGCTTACTACGAGCAGTACTTC. Its translation: CASSEAGAYYEQYF.

V usage is TRBV5-1 and J usage is TRBJ2-7, with 8 bases fitting TRBD1. Per germline, CDR1 SGHRS and CDR2 YFSETQ. The V segment lost 4 bases and the J segment 4 bases; nucleotides outside the gene matches: 7. The CDR3 length is 14 residues. The CDR3 protein is CASSPRQGRYEQYF. CDR3 DNA: TGCGCCAGCAGCCCCCGACAGGGGAGATACGAGCAGTACTTC.

The rearrangement joins TRBV19 to TRBJ2-1; possibly TRBD1 for D (5 bases). Germline V CDR1 and CDR2: LNHDA, SQIVND (reference sequence). Deletions cut 3 bases from V and 8 bases from J, with 14 bases between. The CDR3 extends over 14 amino acids. The CDR3 here is CASSMNRYWDEQFF. The CDR3 DNA is TGTGCCAGTAGTATGAACAGGTATTGGGATGAGCAGTTCTTC.

V is TRBV18 and J is TRBJ1-4, with D tentatively TRBD1 (5 bases). This CDR3 region has 17 residues. V was clipped by 3 bases and J by 7 bases, with 21 bases between them. Germline values: CDR1 KGHSH, CDR2 LQKENI. CDR3 sequence: CASSPLAPGRGGEKLFF. The CDR3 DNA is TGTGCCAGCTCACCTTTGGCCCCGGGGCGGGGCGGTGAAAAACTGTTTTTT.

The V and J genes are TRBV30 and TRBJ1-5; TRBD1 matches 7 bases. Unmatched junction bases numbered 17, after V lost 0 bases and J lost 9 bases. The length of the CDR3 is 17 residues. Germline V gives CDR1 GTSNPN, CDR2 SVGIG (reference sequence). The CDR3 nucleotides are TGTGCCTGGAGTGTACCGAGACAGGGAGGTTTTTCGGGGCCCCAGCATTTT. As protein: CAWSVPRQGGFSGPQHF. Using reference TRBV30 and TRBJ1-5 for the parts outside the CDR3, the full variable domain is SQTIHQWPATLVQPVGSPLSLECTVEGTSNPNLYWYRQAAGRGLQLLFYSVGIGQISSEVPQNLSASRPQDRQFILSSKKLLLSDSGFYLCAWSVPRQGGFSGPQHFGDGTRLSIL.

This clone has a handful of counts. The chain uses TRBV15 and TRBJ2-7; the match to TRBD2 covers 7 bases. Germline values: CDR1 LNHNV, CDR2 YYDKDF (reference sequence). Losses at the gene ends were 4 bases for V and 6 bases for J; bases not matched to a gene: 6. CDR3 length equals 13 residues. The CDR3 DNA reads TGTGCCACCAGCATTGGGGGGGAAGCCGAGCAGTACTTC. Encoded protein: CATSIGGEAEQYF.

Only one count was recorded for this clone. DNA for the CDR3: TGTGCCGGGGGGCGTAGCGGGTCCTACGAGCAGTACTTC. Protein sequence: CAGGRSGSYEQYF. The chain combines TRBV30 with TRBJ2-7; D perhaps matches TRBD2 (7 bases). The V gene's germline CDR1 is GTSNPN and CDR2 SVGIG (reference sequence). CDR3 length: 13 residues. V lost 8 bases and J 1 base, leaving 15 bases between the germline ends.

CDR3 residues: CASSLGPGRTEAFF. CDR3 sequence (DNA): TGTGCCAGCAGCTTAGGTCCAGGGCGCACTGAAGCTTTCTTT. The J gene is TRBJ1-1, the V gene TRBV7-6; possible D gene TRBD1, 5 bases. The CDR3 length is 14 residues. CDR1 is SGHVS, CDR2 FNYEAQ, per germline. V was trimmed by 1 base and J by 4 bases, leaving 10 bases between them.

The chain combines TRBV20-1 with TRBJ2-4; D unclear. Per germline, CDR1 DFQATT and CDR2 SNEGSKA (reference sequence). The CDR3 totals 11 residues. CDR3 nucleotides: TGCAGCAGACTAGCCAAAAACATTCAGTACTTC. It yields the protein CSRLAKNIQYF.

The chain carries TRBV19 and TRBJ1-6; no reliable D call. The CDR3 runs 12 residues. The germline V gene encodes CDR1 LNHDA and CDR2 SQIVND (reference sequence). V was clipped by 6 bases and J by 13 bases, with 13 bases between them. Here the CDR3 DNA reads TGTGCCAGTAGGAACGGATTACAGCCCCTCCACTTT. Its protein product is CASRNGLQPLHF.

The J gene is TRBJ2-1, the V gene TRBV18, with a weak D call TRBD2 (6 bases). The CDR3 sequence is 16 residues long. The germline gives CDR1 KGHSH, CDR2 LQKENI. Trimming removed 3 bases at V and 1 base at J, with 13 bases between. The CDR3 DNA sequence: TGTGCCAGCTCACCCGGGACTCGAAATTCCTACAATGAGCAGTTCTTC. This encodes CASSPGTRNSYNEQFF.

The CDR3 DNA is TGTGCCAGCAGCTTAAGCGGCTCTGGAAACACCATATATTTT. Translation: CASSLSGSGNTIYF. The J gene is TRBJ1-3, the V gene TRBV7-2, with D unresolved. Trimming stripped 2 bases from V and 0 bases from J, with 5 bases between. The CDR3 contains 14 residues. In germline, CDR1 is SGHTA, CDR2 FQGNSA.

This clone was seen a handful of times. The chain is built from TRBV5-1 and TRBJ1-5, with D possibly matching TRBD1 (6 bases). The CDR3 is 14 residues long. The V end was cut by 3 bases, the J end by 2 bases, with 9 bases between. Germline V gene sequence: CDR1 SGHRS, CDR2 YFSETQ. The CDR3 sequence: CASSWSGGNQPQHF. CDR3 nucleotide sequence: TGCGCCAGCAGCTGGTCAGGGGGCAATCAGCCCCAGCATTTT.

The chain couples TRBV6-5 to TRBJ1-6; D call uncertain. Trimming took off 4 bases at V and 9 bases at J, with 13 bases between the two ends. The germline gives CDR1 MNHEY, CDR2 SVGAGI. The CDR3 is 14 amino acids. The CDR3 loop reads CASSSTGIRSPLHF. CDR3 nucleotide sequence: TGTGCCAGCAGTTCGACTGGCATTCGTTCACCCCTCCACTTT.

The chain's CDR3 is CASSLIAGVYNEQFF. The CDR3 coding sequence is TGCGCCAGCAGCCTGATAGCGGGGGTTTACAATGAGCAGTTCTTC. V usage is TRBV4-1 and J usage is TRBJ2-1, with 9 bases matching TRBD2. This CDR3 spans 15 amino acids. CDR1 and CDR2 (germline): MGHRA, YSYEKL. V shed 4 bases and J 4 bases; nucleotides not matched to a gene: 5.

The V and J genes are TRBV4-1 and TRBJ1-5, with D possibly being TRBD1 (6 bases). CDR1 is MGHRA, CDR2 YSYEKL, per germline. The CDR3 extends over 19 amino acids. Trimming left V 1 base short and J 0 bases short, with 19 bases between. In DNA form, the CDR3 reads TGCGCCAGCAGCCAAGGAGGACAGACGACTTTGTATAGCAATCAGCCCCAGCATTTT. It yields the protein CASSQGGQTTLYSNQPQHF.

The rearrangement links TRBV3-1 (or the pseudogene TRBV3-2) to TRBJ2-1; 7 bases agree with TRBD2. Germline V gene sequence: CDR1 LGHDT, CDR2 YNNKEL (reference sequence). Losses at the gene ends were 1 base for V and 4 bases for J; bases not matched to a gene: 10. The CDR3 has 17 amino acids. CDR3: CASSQGLTYSGYNEQFF. The CDR3 DNA reads TGTGCCAGCAGCCAAGGGTTAACCTATAGCGGGTACAATGAGCAGTTCTTC.

Points on this clone: This specimen includes other DNA sequences encoding the same CDR3. J is TRBJ2-7 and V is TRBV12-3 or TRBV12-4; 7 bases fit TRBD2. The CDR3 covers 12 residues. The V and J ends lost 4 bases and 4 bases, in that order; junction bases with no gene match: 1. In DNA form, the CDR3 reads TGTGCCAGCAGTTGGGGGGGATACGAGCAGTACTTC. It translates to CASSWGGYEQYF.

The chain employs TRBV19 and TRBJ1-5, with TRBD1 matching over 7 bases. The V and J ends lost 7 bases and 7 bases, in that order; junction bases with no gene match: 10. Germline V gives CDR1 LNHDA, CDR2 SQIVND (reference sequence). This CDR3 comprises 14 residues. The CDR3 reads CASKFSGGGQPQHF. CDR3 DNA sequence: TGTGCCAGTAAATTTTCAGGGGGTGGACAGCCCCAGCATTTT. The full variable domain, completed using reference TRBV19 and TRBJ1-5, is DGGITQSPKYLFRKEGQNVTLSCEQNLNHDAMYWYRQDPGQGLRLIYYSQIVNDFQKGDIAEGYSVSREKKESFPLTVTSAQKNPTAFYLCASKFSGGGQPQHFGDGTRLSIL.